These T cell receptor beta chains were read from a single sample in a study of identical twins. TCRdb re-called the 5' RACE reads with MiXCR, one entry per CDR3 protein. Of 450,000 to 650,000 distinct CDR3 sequences in the sample, over 12% are singletons; the top ten hold more than 0.4%. The same sample was also studied in work on yellow fever vaccine responses in identical twins.

Sequencing was done on a sample of CD4+ T cells sorted from blood. The source of these receptors is a young woman in good health. Each CDR3 is given without its conserved first and last residue.

V	J	CDR3
TRBV5-4	TRBJ2-1	ASSKVGSSYNEQF
TRBV27	TRBJ2-5	ASSLFGRANQETQY
TRBV4-2	TRBJ2-4	ASGTRGVGNIQY
TRBV12-3/TRBV12-4	TRBJ2-5	ASSFGGQEETQY
TRBV12-3/TRBV12-4	TRBJ2-7	ASSFGGLREQY
TRBV10-3	TRBJ2-5	ASTPVGQETQY
TRBV24-1	TRBJ1-1	ATSSNRLNTEAF
TRBV28	TRBJ2-7	ASTQYFEQY
TRBV24-1	TRBJ2-3	ATSDLPSAGGQDTQY
TRBV20-1	TRBJ1-2	SAENYGYT
TRBV20-1	TRBJ1-1	SARGPGLGAF
TRBV6-1	TRBJ2-2	ASRNDRDLTGELF
TRBV3-1	TRBJ1-1	ASSPRPAGYTEAF
TRBV18	TRBJ1-5	ASSLGQDHNQPQH
TRBV12-3/TRBV12-4	TRBJ1-5	ASSFGTGGRQPQH
TRBV10-3	TRBJ2-5	AISVQANQETQY
TRBV29-1	TRBJ2-7	SVLGGPHYEQY
TRBV12-3/TRBV12-4	TRBJ2-5	AIGNGPMGTQY
TRBV20-1	TRBJ2-3	SAEIEQADTQY
TRBV3-1	TRBJ1-6	ASSPSAGNNSPLH
TRBV12-3/TRBV12-4	TRBJ2-7	ASSFRRGPYEQY
TRBV11-2	TRBJ2-1	ASSLLYNEQF
TRBV29-1	TRBJ2-3	SVDRERTDTQY
TRBV5-1	TRBJ2-1	ASSPHPSGIFNEQF
TRBV3-1	TRBJ2-1	ASRQTSGNHNEQF
TRBV7-2	TRBJ1-1	ASSLAGKGAEAF
TRBV12-3/TRBV12-4	TRBJ1-4	ASSPHPGGATNEKLF
TRBV7-6	TRBJ2-7	ASSLRGGINSYEQY
TRBV6-1	TRBJ2-3	ASSPGGAWADTQY
TRBV7-9	TRBJ1-1	ATRMGTGGTEAF
TRBV20-1	TRBJ2-3	RTEGGRDTQY
TRBV6-1	TRBJ1-1	ASSQTVNTEAF
TRBV15	TRBJ1-2	ATSRVASRGDGYT
TRBV4-1	TRBJ1-6	ASSQTRRTGNSPLH
TRBV20-1	TRBJ2-7	SARTGGSDEQY
TRBV20-1	TRBJ2-3	SARDPQNTDTQY
TRBV5-1	TRBJ2-1	ASSSLRPGPYNEQF
TRBV5-1	TRBJ2-3	ASRSRTGGGSDTQY
TRBV7-9	TRBJ2-1	ASSPTPRTSGRNEQF
TRBV2	TRBJ2-5	ASSEDRANQETQY
TRBV11-2	TRBJ2-3	ASSWTSGSLGGTDTQY
TRBV5-1	TRBJ1-4	ASKPDRNNEKLF
TRBV4-1	TRBJ2-5	ASSPERVAETQY
TRBV12-3/TRBV12-4	TRBJ2-3	ASSLRPDTQY
TRBV18	TRBJ2-1	ASRLTNDNEQF
TRBV19	TRBJ2-1	ASSILAGVPRDEQF
TRBV5-1	TRBJ2-3	ASSLGGGYTDTQY
TRBV24-1	TRBJ2-3	ATTPGTGVSDTQY
TRBV2	TRBJ2-5	ASSGGSADQETQY
TRBV2	TRBJ1-1	ASTGTGGVNTEAF
TRBV20-1	TRBJ2-3	SAREGTTSTDTQY
TRBV12-3/TRBV12-4	TRBJ2-1	ASSRDLNEQF
TRBV3-1	TRBJ1-3	ASSQERNSGNTIY
TRBV12-3/TRBV12-4	TRBJ2-1	ASSPIPGPPPGEQF
TRBV7-2	TRBJ2-1	ASSLVGGGSSYNEQF
TRBV18	TRBJ2-1	ASSPPGPYGEQF
TRBV7-9	TRBJ2-5	ASSLIQTDQETQY